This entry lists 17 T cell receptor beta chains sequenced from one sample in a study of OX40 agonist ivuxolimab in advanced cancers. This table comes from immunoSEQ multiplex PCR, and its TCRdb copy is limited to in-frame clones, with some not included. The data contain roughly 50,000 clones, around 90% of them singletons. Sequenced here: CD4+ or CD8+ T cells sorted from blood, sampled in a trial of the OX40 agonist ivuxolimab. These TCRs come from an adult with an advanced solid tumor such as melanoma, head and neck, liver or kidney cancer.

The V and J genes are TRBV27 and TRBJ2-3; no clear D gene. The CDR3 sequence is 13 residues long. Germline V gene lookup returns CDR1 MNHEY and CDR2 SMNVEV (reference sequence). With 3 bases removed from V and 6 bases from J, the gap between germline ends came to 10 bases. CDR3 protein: CASSLMVGDTQYF. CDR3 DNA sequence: TGTGCCAGCAGTTTGATGGTTGGGGATACGCAGTATTTT.

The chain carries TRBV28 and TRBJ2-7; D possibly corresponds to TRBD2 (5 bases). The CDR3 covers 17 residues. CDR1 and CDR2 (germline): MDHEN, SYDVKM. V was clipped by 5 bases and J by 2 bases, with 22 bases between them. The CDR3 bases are TGTGCCAGCAGTCCTCTCTCTTCGAGCGGACTTCCCTACGAGCAGTACTTC. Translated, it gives CASSPLSSSGLPYEQYF.

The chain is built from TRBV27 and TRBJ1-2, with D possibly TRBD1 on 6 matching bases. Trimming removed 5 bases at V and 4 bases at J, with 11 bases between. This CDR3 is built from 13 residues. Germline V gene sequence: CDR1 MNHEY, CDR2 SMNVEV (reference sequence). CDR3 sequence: CASSPGTLYGYTF. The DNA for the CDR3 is TGTGCCAGCAGTCCGGGGACACTCTATGGCTACACCTTC.

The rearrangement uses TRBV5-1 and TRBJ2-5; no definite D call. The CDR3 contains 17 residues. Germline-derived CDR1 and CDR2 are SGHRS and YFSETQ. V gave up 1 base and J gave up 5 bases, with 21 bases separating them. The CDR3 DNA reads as TGCGCCAGCAGCTTGTGGGCTGTCGGTACGTCGGAGGAGACCCAGTACTTC. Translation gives CASSLWAVGTSEETQYF. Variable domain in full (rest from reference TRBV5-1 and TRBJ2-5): KAGVTQTPRYLIKTRGQQVTLSCSPISGHRSVSWYQQTPGQGLQFLFEYFSETQRNKGNFPGRFSGRQFSNSRSEMNVSTLELGDSALYLCASSLWAVGTSEETQYFGPGTRLLVL.

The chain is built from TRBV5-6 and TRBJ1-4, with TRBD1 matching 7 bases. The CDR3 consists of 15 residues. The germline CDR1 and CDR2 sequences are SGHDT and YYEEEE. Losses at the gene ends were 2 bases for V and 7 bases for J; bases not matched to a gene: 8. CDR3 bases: TGTGCCAGCAGCTTAGGGACAGCCGCAAGTGAAAAACTGTTTTTT. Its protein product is CASSLGTAASEKLFF.

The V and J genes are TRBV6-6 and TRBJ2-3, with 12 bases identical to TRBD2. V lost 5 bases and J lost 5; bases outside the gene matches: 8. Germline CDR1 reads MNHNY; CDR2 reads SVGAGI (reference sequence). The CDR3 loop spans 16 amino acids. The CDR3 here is CASSPRTSGILDTQYF. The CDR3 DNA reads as TGTGCCAGCAGTCCTCGGACTAGCGGGATCCTAGATACGCAGTATTTT.

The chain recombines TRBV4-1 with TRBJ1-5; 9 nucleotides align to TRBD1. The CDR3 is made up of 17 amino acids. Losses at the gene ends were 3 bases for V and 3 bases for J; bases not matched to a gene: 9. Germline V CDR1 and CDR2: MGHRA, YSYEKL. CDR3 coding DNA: TGCGCCAGCAGCCAGGTTGGGACAGGGCTTGTCAATCAGCCCCAGCATTTT. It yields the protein CASSQVGTGLVNQPQHF.

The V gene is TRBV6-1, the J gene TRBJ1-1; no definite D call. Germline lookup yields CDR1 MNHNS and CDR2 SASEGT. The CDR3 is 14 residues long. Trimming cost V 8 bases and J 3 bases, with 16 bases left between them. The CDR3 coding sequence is TGTGCCAGCGAGGTAGACTTTAGCTACACTGAAGCTTTCTTT. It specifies CASEVDFSYTEAFF.

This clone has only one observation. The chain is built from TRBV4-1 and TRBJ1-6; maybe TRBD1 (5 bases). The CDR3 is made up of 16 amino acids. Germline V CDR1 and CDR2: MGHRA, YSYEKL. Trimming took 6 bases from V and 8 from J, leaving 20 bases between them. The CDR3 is CASRPGGAGSDSPLHF. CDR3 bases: TGCGCCAGCAGGCCCGGCGGGGCCGGGAGCGATTCACCCCTCCACTTT.

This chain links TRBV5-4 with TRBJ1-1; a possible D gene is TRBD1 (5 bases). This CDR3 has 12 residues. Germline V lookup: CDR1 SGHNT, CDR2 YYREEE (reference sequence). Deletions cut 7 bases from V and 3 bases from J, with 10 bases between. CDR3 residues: CASGGADTEAFF. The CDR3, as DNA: TGTGCCAGCGGCGGGGCGGACACTGAAGCTTTCTTT.

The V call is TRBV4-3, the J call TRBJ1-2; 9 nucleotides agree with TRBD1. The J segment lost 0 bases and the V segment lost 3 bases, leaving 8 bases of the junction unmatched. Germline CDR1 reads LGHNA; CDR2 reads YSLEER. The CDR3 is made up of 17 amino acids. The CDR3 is CASSHLGQGPSNYGYTF. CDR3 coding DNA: TGCGCCAGCAGCCACCTAGGACAGGGGCCTTCTAACTATGGCTACACCTTC.

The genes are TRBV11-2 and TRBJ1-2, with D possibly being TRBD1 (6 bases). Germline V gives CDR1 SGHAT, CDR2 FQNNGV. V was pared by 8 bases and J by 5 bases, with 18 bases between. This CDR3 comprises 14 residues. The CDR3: CASPRYRDQYGYTF. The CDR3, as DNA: TGTGCCAGCCCCCGGTACAGGGATCAATATGGCTACACCTTC.

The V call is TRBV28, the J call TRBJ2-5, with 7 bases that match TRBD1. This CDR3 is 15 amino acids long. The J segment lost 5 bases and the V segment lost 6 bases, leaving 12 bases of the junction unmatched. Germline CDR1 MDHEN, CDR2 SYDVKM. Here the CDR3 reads CASRQEESRGETQYF. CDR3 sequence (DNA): TGTGCCAGCAGGCAAGAGGAGTCCAGGGGGGAGACCCAGTACTTC.

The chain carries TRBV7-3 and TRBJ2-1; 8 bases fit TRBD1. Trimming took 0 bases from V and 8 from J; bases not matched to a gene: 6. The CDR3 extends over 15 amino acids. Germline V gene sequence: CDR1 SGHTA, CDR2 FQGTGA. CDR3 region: CASSLTGQVFDEQFF. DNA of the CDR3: TGTGCCAGCAGCTTAACGGGACAGGTCTTCGATGAGCAGTTCTTC.

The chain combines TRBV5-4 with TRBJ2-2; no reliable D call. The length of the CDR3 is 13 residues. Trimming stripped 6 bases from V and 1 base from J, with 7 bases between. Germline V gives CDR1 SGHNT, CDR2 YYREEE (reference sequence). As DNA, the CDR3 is TGTGCCAGCACCACAGAGAACACCGGGGAGCTGTTTTTT. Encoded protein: CASTTENTGELFF.

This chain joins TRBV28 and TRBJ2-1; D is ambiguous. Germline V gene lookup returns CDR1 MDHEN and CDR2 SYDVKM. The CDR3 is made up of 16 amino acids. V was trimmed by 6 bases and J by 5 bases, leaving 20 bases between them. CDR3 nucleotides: TGTGCCAGCAGCCCCTACGGGCTCCCACCCCACAATGAGCAGTTCTTC. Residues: CASSPYGLPPHNEQFF.

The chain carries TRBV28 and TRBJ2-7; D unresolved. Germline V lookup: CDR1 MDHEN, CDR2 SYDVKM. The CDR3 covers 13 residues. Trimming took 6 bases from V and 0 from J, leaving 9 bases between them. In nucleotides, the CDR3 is TGTGCCAGCAGCGGGTGGAGCTCCTACGAGCAGTACGTC. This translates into CASSGWSSYEQYV.